The source of this T cell receptor beta chain is a study of tumor and adjacent non-tumor tissue in lung cancer. Study information: About 4.17 million productive TCRbeta reads were obtained per sample on average. Study-wide points: TCR diversity was significantly greater in tumor than normal lung tissue.

Turning to this clonotype: What it recognizes is unknown.

This sample's RNA came from whole unsorted tissue. A modified ARM-PCR protocol with three rounds of nested PCR amplified TCRbeta. In TCRdb, the multiplex PCR reads were re-called with MiXCR into one record per CDR3 protein. Here the sample spans around 210,000 distinct CDR3 sequences, about two thirds being singletons. The sequenced material came from lung tumor tissue. This TCR came from a man aged 60 to 75 with non-small cell lung cancer.

The CDR3 DNA reads as TGCAGCGTTCGAGCCGGGACTAGCGGGAACAATGAGCAGTTCTTC. It specifies CSVRAGTSGNNEQFF. The chain joins TRBV29-1 to TRBJ2-1, with 13 bases aligning to TRBD2. Trimming took 5 bases from V and 5 from J; bases not matched to a gene: 6. This CDR3 contains 15 residues. Germline CDR1 is SQVTM and CDR2 is ANQGSEA.